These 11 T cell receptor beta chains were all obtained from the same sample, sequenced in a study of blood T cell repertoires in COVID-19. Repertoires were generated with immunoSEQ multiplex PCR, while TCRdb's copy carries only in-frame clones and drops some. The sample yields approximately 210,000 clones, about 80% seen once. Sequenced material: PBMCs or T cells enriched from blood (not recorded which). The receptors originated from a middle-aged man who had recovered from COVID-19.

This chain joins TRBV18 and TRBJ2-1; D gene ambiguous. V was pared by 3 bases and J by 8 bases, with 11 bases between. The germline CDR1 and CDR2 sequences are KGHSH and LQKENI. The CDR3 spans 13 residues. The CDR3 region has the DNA TGTGCCAGCTCACCCCACCCCTCGGATGAGCAGTTCTTC. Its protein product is CASSPHPSDEQFF.

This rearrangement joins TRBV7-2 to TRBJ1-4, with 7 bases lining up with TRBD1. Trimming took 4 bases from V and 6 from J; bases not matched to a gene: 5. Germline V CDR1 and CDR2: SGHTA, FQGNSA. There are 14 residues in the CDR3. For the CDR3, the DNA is TGTGCCAGCAGCTCCGGGACAGCTTATGAAAAACTGTTTTTT. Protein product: CASSSGTAYEKLFF.

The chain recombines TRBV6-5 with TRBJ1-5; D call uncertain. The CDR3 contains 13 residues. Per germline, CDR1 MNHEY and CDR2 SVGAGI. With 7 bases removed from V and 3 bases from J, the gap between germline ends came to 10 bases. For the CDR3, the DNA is TGTGCCAGCAAACAGAACTTCAATCAGCCCCAGCATTTT. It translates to CASKQNFNQPQHF.

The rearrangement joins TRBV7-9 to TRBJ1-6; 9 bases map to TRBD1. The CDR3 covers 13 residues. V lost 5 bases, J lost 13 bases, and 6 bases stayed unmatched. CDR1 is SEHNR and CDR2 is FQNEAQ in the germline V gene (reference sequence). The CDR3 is CASSLTGGIPLHF. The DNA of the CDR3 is TGTGCCAGCAGCCTTACAGGGGGCATCCCCCTCCACTTT.

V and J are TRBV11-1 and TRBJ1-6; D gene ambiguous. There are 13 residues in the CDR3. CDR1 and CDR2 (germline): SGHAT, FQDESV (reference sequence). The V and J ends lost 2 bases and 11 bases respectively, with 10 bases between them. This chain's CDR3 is CASSLSAVAPLHF. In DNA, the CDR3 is TGTGCCAGCAGCTTATCGGCGGTGGCACCCCTCCACTTT.

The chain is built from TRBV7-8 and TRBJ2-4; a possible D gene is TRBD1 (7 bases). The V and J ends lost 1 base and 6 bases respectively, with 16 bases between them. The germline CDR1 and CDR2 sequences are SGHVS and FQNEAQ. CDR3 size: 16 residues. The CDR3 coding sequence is TGTGCCAGCAGCTTAGGTGGGGCAGGGGGAGGAAACATTCAGTACTTC. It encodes CASSLGGAGGGNIQYF.

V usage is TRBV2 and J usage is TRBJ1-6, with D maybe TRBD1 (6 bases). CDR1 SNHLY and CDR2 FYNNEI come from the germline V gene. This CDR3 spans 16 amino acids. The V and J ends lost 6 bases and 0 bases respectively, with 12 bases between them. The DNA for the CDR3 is TGTGCCAGCAGAACAGGGTTAAGCTCCTATAATTCACCCCTCCACTTT. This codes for CASRTGLSSYNSPLHF.

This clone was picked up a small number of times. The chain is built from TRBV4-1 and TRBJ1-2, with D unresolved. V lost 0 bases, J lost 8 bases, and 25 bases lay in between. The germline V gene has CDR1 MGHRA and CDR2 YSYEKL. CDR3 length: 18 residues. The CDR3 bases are TGCGCCAGCAGCCAAGATAATACTCGGCAGGCACTCCACTGGGGCTACACCTTC. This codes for CASSQDNTRQALHWGYTF.

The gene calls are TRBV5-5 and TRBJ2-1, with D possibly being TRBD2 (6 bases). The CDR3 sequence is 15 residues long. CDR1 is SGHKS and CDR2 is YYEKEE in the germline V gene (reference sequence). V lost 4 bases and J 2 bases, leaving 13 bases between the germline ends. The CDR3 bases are TGTGCCAGCAGCCTTCAGCGGGCTCCCTACAATGAGCAGTTCTTC. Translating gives CASSLQRAPYNEQFF.

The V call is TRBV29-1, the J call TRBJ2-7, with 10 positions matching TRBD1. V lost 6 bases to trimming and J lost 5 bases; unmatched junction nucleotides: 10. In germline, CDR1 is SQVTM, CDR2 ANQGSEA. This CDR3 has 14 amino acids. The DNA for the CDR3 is TGCAGCGTCTGGGGAGGGACAGGGGTCGACGAGCAGTACTTC. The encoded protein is CSVWGGTGVDEQYF.

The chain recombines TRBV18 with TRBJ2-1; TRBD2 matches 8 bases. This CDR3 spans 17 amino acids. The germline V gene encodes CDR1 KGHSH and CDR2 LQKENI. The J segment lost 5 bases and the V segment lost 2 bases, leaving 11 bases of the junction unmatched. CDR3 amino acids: CASSPINSGDRNNEQFF. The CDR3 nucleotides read TGTGCCAGCTCACCAATTAATAGCGGGGACCGAAACAATGAGCAGTTCTTC.